Detailed here is one T cell receptor beta chain. Its antigen target is currently unknown. The instrument given in TCRdb is NextSeq 550. The Human TCR Profiling Kit (MiLaboratory) was used to make UMI-labeled 5' RACE TRB cDNA libraries. cDNA synthesis used the entire amount of extracted RNA, and PCR amplification then used the entire amount of cDNA produced. Libraries were prepared in parallel with an identical number of PCR cycles. For the original study's pipeline: With a requirement of at least two reads per UMI, MIGEC and MiXCR extracted about 56,000 +/- 9,600 unique UMI-labeled TRB cDNA molecules per library. Each library averaged roughly 36,000 +/- 9,600 functional in-frame TRB CDR3 nucleotide clonotypes without stop codons. After downsampling to 5000 UMI-labeled TRB molecules per sample, diversity metrics, including normalized Shannon-Wiener and Chao1, were computed in VDJtools. Clonotype-size-weighted physicochemical properties of the central five CDR3 residues (interaction energy, strength, volume and Kidera factor 4) were computed in VDJtools. Each entry corresponds to one CDR3 protein sequence from reads that TCRdb reprocessed, and DNA is not given. Here the V and J calls rest on TCRdb's processing, not on the authors' analysis. This specimen's table enumerates 150,000 or so distinct CDR3 sequences. The ten largest clones capture 0.45% to 0.55% of the sample.

The data originate from a study of CXCR3-negative and CXCR3-positive naive CD8 T cells (dated by TCRdb to about 2019). Background for the entire study: About 135 million TRB reads were obtained in total, roughly 1.5 +/- 0.3 million reads per library. The TRBV-TRBJ cluster analysis covered naive subsets from roughly five donors and memory cells from 3 donors. Diversity and physicochemical repertoire analyses covered eleven to twelve donors pooled from two independent experiments. General study outcomes and caveats: Because surface CD5, which is linked to self-reactivity in mice, was comparable between the naive subsets, TCR interaction strength was also inferred from the physicochemical properties of TRB CDR3s. TRBV-TRBJ usage was similar between naive CXCR3-negative and CXCR3-positive cells from the same donor, while memory cells showed distinct patterns. Compared with CXCR3-negative naive cells, CXCR3-positive naive cells had TRB CDR3s with higher hydrophobicity (lower Kidera factor 4), lower energy, and higher strength and volume indices. Freshly isolated PBMCs were used for most assays because CXCR3 expression partially decreased after cryopreservation. Both naive subsets had comparably high repertoire diversity, while memory CD8+ T cells had much lower repertoire diversity.

According to the germline V gene, CDR1 reads KGHDR and CDR2 reads SFDVKD. Measured from the cysteine to the phenylalanine, the CDR3 is 17 residues long. DNA for this receptor is not on file. Each CD8+ T cell subset was flow-sorted in triplicate, with under 350,000 cells per subset placed directly into RLT lysis buffer. Naive CD8+ T cells were defined stringently as CD45RO-CCR7+CD27+CD95- to exclude memory contaminants. Using standard density gradient centrifugation, peripheral blood mononuclear cells were isolated from buffy coats. Naive CXCR3-negative and CXCR3-positive CD8+ T cells were flow-sorted using a FACSAria III. Total RNA was extracted from sorted cells with an RNeasy Mini Kit.

The specimen sequenced was naive CXCR3+ CD8+ T cells from blood. This specimen's cell subset or site label, per the study, means: CD45RO-CCR7+CD27+CD95- naive CD8+ T cells expressing CXCR3 (TNR3+). The TCR comes from a human donor in good health. Some clones in this sample may be carry-over from other donors' samples. The sequence links TRBV24-1 to TRBJ2-2. This receptor has the CDR3 CATSDLGQTYGTGELFF.